Below, 3 T cell receptor beta chains from the same sample are listed, as sequenced in a study of T cells after yellow fever vaccination. TCRdb re-called the 5' RACE reads through MiXCR, storing one row per CDR3 protein. The sample has about 300,000 distinct CDR3 sequences, roughly 9% seen once. The sample here was CD4+ T cells sorted from PBMCs, taken 5 days after the yellow fever booster vaccination. These receptors originate from a man younger than 35 who received the YFV17D yellow fever vaccine.

This clonotype was seen at least ten times. The chain joins TRBV7-9 to TRBJ2-1, with TRBD2 matching over 10 bases. With V trimmed by 1 base and J by 4 bases, 7 bases remained unmatched. Germline V CDR1 and CDR2: SEHNR, FQNEAQ (reference sequence). This CDR3 has 17 residues. CDR3 sequence: CASSLGVSSGGYNEQFF. DNA of the CDR3: TGTGCCAGCAGCTTAGGAGTTTCTAGCGGGGGATACAATGAGCAGTTCTTC.

This chain connects TRBV7-1 to TRBJ2-7, with 10 bases that match TRBD2. TRBV7-1 is an open reading frame, and its role is uncertain. Unmatched junction bases numbered 4, after V lost 3 bases and J lost 2 bases. The CDR3 consists of 15 residues. CDR3 bases: TGTGCCAGCAGCTCCGTAGCGGGGGGAACCTACGAGCAGTACTTC. This gives the protein CASSSVAGGTYEQYF.

This chain connects TRBV4-1 to TRBJ1-2, with TRBD1 identical over 8 bases. The CDR3 totals 15 residues. The trim removed 6 bases at V and 2 bases at J, leaving 8 bases unmatched. CDR1 MGHRA and CDR2 YSYEKL come from the germline V gene. This CDR3 reads CASRKQGQANYGYTF. CDR3 in DNA: TGCGCCAGCAGGAAGCAGGGACAGGCCAACTATGGCTACACCTTC.